This T cell receptor beta chain is from a study of CD8 T cells in ankylosing spondylitis. Broader study findings: For ankylosing spondylitis blood, a TCR beta motif of under ten highly homologous variants appeared characteristic. Disease-linked clones bore a CD8+ phenotype and were relatively rare in peripheral blood.

Details on this clonotype: As yet, its antigen is unknown.

V gave up 8 bases and J gave up 4 bases; unmatched junction bases: 8. This CDR3 is 14 amino acids long. CDR1 is SGHRS and CDR2 is YFSETQ in the germline V gene. The TCR beta libraries were generated through quantitative 5'-RACE incorporating molecular barcodes. TCRdb re-derived calls from the 5' RACE reads in MiXCR, one entry per CDR3 protein. The top ten clones hold about 14% of a sample with a few hundred thousand distinct CDR3 sequences, roughly 8% of them seen once. Sequenced material: blood, either unsorted or a sorted T cell fraction (not recorded which). V is TRBV5-1 and J is TRBJ2-1; 8 bases line up with TRBD1. This sequence was found in a male donor with ankylosing spondylitis. CDR3 sequence (DNA): TGCGCCAGTCCATCGGGACAGGAGTACAATGAGCAGTTCTTC. Translated: CASPSGQEYNEQFF.